This is a list of T cell receptor beta chains from one sample in a study of beta chain features in type 1 diabetes. The repertoire was sequenced with immunoSEQ multiplex PCR; TCRdb's copy has only in-frame clones and lacks some. Among about 410,000 clones listed, about 14% were seen once. The sequencing sample was made of naive CD4+ T cells from blood. These TCRs come from a man aged 25 to 40 in good health. CDR3s include the opening cysteine and the closing phenylalanine or tryptophan. A D gene is named only where the DNA matches it firmly. Clone size is given for some rows only: seen once, a few or many times, or a class if the clone is expanded.

clone_size d_call j_call v_call cdr3_aa cdr3_nt
few NA TRBJ2-7 TRBV18 CASSPGQNYEQYF TGTGCCAGCTCACCAGGCCAGAACTACGAGCAGTACTTC
NA NA TRBJ2-1 TRBV11-3 CASSLGSSYNEQFF TGTGCCAGCAGCTTAGGCAGCTCCTACAATGAGCAGTTCTTC
few NA TRBJ2-3 TRBV13 CASSNTAGTSTDTQYF TGTGCCAGCAGCAACACCGCTGGGACTAGCACAGATACGCAGTATTTT
few NA TRBJ1-1 TRBV9 CASSGGPAGGEEAFF TGTGCCAGCAGCGGAGGCCCTGCGGGGGGCGAGGAAGCTTTCTTT
few NA TRBJ2-7 TRBV7-2 CASSLPGVLYEQYF TGTGCCAGCAGCTTACCAGGGGTATTGTACGAGCAGTACTTC
NA TRBD2 TRBJ2-4 TRBV5-1 CASSPMGGRGAKNIQYF TGCGCCAGCAGCCCGATGGGCGGGAGGGGTGCCAAAAACATTCAGTACTTC
NA NA TRBJ1-2 TRBV29-1 CSVGVQGRGYGYTF TGCAGCGTTGGGGTACAGGGACGGGGCTATGGCTACACCTTC
NA NA TRBJ2-3 TRBV6-1 CASSEPGITGDTQYF TGTGCCAGCAGTGAACCGGGCATAACAGGGGATACGCAGTATTTT
few NA TRBJ2-7 TRBV19 CASSNQGDGDEQYF TGTGCCAGTAGTAACCAAGGGGATGGGGACGAGCAGTACTTC
few NA TRBJ1-2 TRBV7-2 CASSSNYGYTF TGTGCCAGCAGCTCGAACTATGGCTACACCTTC
few NA TRBJ2-3 TRBV29-1 CSATQTTDTQYF TGCAGCGCCACCCAAACAACAGATACGCAGTATTTT
NA NA TRBJ1-6 TRBV4-3 CASSQVAVYNSPLHF TGCGCCAGCAGCCAAGTAGCGGTTTATAATTCACCCCTCCACTTT
few TRBD1 TRBJ1-3 TRBV7-8 CASSPSQGGPGNTIYF TGTGCCAGCAGCCCCAGCCAGGGGGGGCCCGGGAACACCATATATTTT
few NA TRBJ2-1 TRBV6-5 CASSRFTGQFF TGTGCCAGCAGTAGGTTTACCGGGCAGTTCTTC
few NA TRBJ1-2 TRBV21-1 CASKYRENYGYTF TGTGCCAGCAAGTACAGGGAGAACTATGGCTACACCTTC
NA TRBD1 TRBJ1-2 TRBV7-9 CASSFGDSNGYTF TGTGCCAGCAGCTTTGGGGACAGTAATGGCTACACCTTC
NA NA TRBJ2-3 TRBV11-2 CASSSLRGRGPTDTQYF TGTGCCAGCAGCTCCCTAAGGGGGCGGGGGCCCACAGATACGCAGTATTTT
NA TRBD2 TRBJ2-3 TRBV5-4 CASRFLAGTTDTQYF TGTGCCAGCAGATTTCTAGCGGGGACGACAGATACGCAGTATTTT
few NA TRBJ2-1 TRBV7-9 CASSFTHKLNEQFF TGTGCCAGCAGCTTCACGCATAAACTCAATGAGCAGTTCTTC
NA NA TRBJ2-3 TRBV5-1 CASSLDYPGTDTQYF TGCGCCAGCAGCTTGGACTACCCGGGCACAGATACGCAGTATTTT
NA TRBD1 TRBJ1-5 TRBV6-6 CASSSDRGESQPQHF TGTGCCAGCAGTTCGGACAGGGGAGAGAGTCAGCCCCAGCATTTT
few TRBD1 TRBJ2-5 TRBV7-9 CASSPRPDRGRETQYF TGTGCCAGCAGCCCGAGGCCCGACAGGGGGCGAGAGACCCAGTACTTC
few NA TRBJ1-2 TRBV19 CASRNTQGYTF TGTGCCAGTCGTAACACACAGGGCTACACCTTC
NA NA TRBJ1-2 TRBV30 CAWTHGRRPYGYTF TGTGCCTGGACCCATGGTAGACGGCCCTATGGCTACACCTTC
NA TRBD2 TRBJ2-5 TRBV5-4 CASSPPSGRAGETQYF TGTGCCAGCAGCCCGCCTAGCGGGAGGGCCGGCGAGACCCAGTACTTC
NA TRBD2 TRBJ2-3 TRBV10-3 CATSGLAGGPDTQYF TGTGCCACCTCTGGACTAGCGGGGGGGCCAGATACGCAGTATTTT
few NA TRBJ2-6 TRBV5-6 CASSLGSPSGANVLTF TGTGCCAGCAGCTTGGGCAGCCCCTCTGGGGCCAACGTCCTGACTTTC
few NA TRBJ1-5 TRBV19 CASSAKAGPQHF TGTGCCAGTAGTGCCAAGGCAGGGCCCCAGCATTTT
NA NA TRBJ2-1 TRBV10-3 CAIKLRDGSEQFF TGTGCCATCAAGCTTCGGGACGGGTCTGAGCAGTTCTTC
NA TRBD2 TRBJ2-5 TRBV7-8 CASSSEAGGRETQYF TGTGCCAGCAGCTCCGAAGCGGGAGGGCGGGAGACCCAGTACTTC
NA NA TRBJ2-6 TRBV11-2 CASSVDRQLLYSGANVLTF TGTGCCAGCAGCGTCGACAGGCAGCTTCTTTACTCTGGGGCCAACGTCCTGACTTTC
few TRBD1 TRBJ2-6 TRBV7-2 CASSRWTGGAGANVLTF TGTGCCAGCAGCCGATGGACAGGGGGCGCTGGGGCCAACGTCCTGACTTTC
few NA TRBJ1-2 TRBV27 CASSLTVLANYGYTF TGTGCCAGCAGCCTGACAGTTTTAGCTAACTATGGCTACACCTTC
once TRBD2 TRBJ2-1 TRBV10-3 CATRTSGENNEQFF TGTGCCACCCGGACTAGCGGGGAGAACAATGAGCAGTTCTTC
NA NA TRBJ2-5 TRBV7-9 CASSRGTTGETQYF TGTGCCAGCAGCCGGGGAACTACGGGAGAGACCCAGTACTTC
NA TRBD2 TRBJ2-5 TRBV19 CASRASGYQETQYF TGTGCCAGTAGGGCTAGCGGCTACCAAGAGACCCAGTACTTC
few NA TRBJ1-5 TRBV29-1 CSVVFTTGGNQPQHF TGCAGCGTTGTTTTTACTACCGGGGGGAATCAGCCCCAGCATTTT
NA NA TRBJ1-5 TRBV23-1 CASSQFPGNQPQHF TGCGCCAGCAGTCAATTCCCTGGGAATCAGCCCCAGCATTTT
few NA TRBJ2-1 TRBV14 CASSQRLWGEQFF TGTGCCAGCAGCCAACGACTATGGGGTGAGCAGTTCTTC
NA NA TRBJ2-1 TRBV7-9 CASSSGTAIPPFF TGTGCCAGCAGCTCCGGGACTGCTATCCCCCCGTTCTTC
few NA TRBJ2-5 TRBV7-2 CASSEQETQYF TGTGCCAGCAGCGAGCAAGAGACCCAGTACTTC
NA TRBD1 TRBJ1-6 TRBV4-1 CASSQLQGRDLNSPLHF TGCGCCAGCAGCCAACTACAGGGGCGAGACTTGAATTCACCCCTCCACTTT
NA TRBD1 TRBJ1-5 TRBV4-1 CASSQGTGFQPQHF TGCGCCAGCAGCCAGGGGACAGGGTTCCAGCCCCAGCATTTT
NA TRBD1 TRBJ2-6 TRBV9 CASSQPNRRQGADGANVLTF TGTGCCAGCAGCCAACCGAATAGAAGACAGGGGGCGGATGGGGCCAACGTCCTGACTTTC
NA TRBD1 TRBJ2-3 TRBV25-1 CASSLTGGNTQYF TGTGCCAGCAGCTTGACAGGGGGGAATACGCAGTATTTT
NA TRBD1 TRBJ1-5 TRBV27 CASSPLGQGNQPQHF TGTGCCAGCAGTCCCCTCGGACAGGGCAATCAGCCCCAGCATTTT